These 28 T cell receptor beta chains were sequenced from one sample in a study of blood T cell repertoires in COVID-19. TCRdb's copy holds only in-frame clones and misses some; the assay was immunoSEQ multiplex PCR. There are about 200,000 clones in the sample; just under 90% occur only once, and 6.2% lies in the top ten. Sequencing used peripheral blood. The receptors stem from a man aged 55 to 69 who had recovered from COVID-19.

This rearrangement joins TRBV18 to TRBJ2-1; D is perhaps TRBD2 (5 bases). Germline-derived CDR1 and CDR2 are KGHSH and LQKENI. V was shortened by 1 base and J by 2 bases, with 12 bases between the two germline ends. The CDR3 runs to 16 residues. The CDR3 nucleotides read TGTGCCAGCTCACCACGGAGCGGTGCGCCCTACAATGAGCAGTTCTTC. This translates into CASSPRSGAPYNEQFF.

This chain links TRBV19 with TRBJ1-1; 7 bases match TRBD1. The CDR3 runs to 15 residues. The V segment lost 5 bases and the J segment 1 base; nucleotides outside the gene matches: 7. Germline V CDR1 and CDR2: LNHDA, SQIVND (reference sequence). The CDR3 sequence is CASSRWGQQNTEAFF. In nucleotides, the CDR3 is TGTGCCAGTAGTCGGTGGGGACAGCAGAACACTGAAGCTTTCTTT.

The chain has TRBV11-2 and TRBJ1-2; 8 positions match TRBD1. The germline V gene has CDR1 SGHAT and CDR2 FQNNGV. This CDR3 is built from 15 residues. V shed 5 bases, J shed 8 bases, and the junction held 13 bases outside the gene matches. This CDR3 is CASSPTPGQVNGYTF. CDR3 in DNA: TGTGCCAGCAGCCCGACCCCGGGACAGGTCAACGGCTACACCTTC.

The rearrangement links TRBV4-2 to TRBJ2-1; TRBD2 agrees at 11 bases. The CDR3 has 16 residues. Germline V CDR1 and CDR2: LGHNA, YNFKEQ. The ends lost 3 bases at V and 8 bases at J; junction bases unmatched: 9. The CDR3: CASSQSTSGGLDEQFF. The CDR3 region has the DNA TGTGCCAGCAGCCAGAGCACTAGCGGGGGTCTCGATGAGCAGTTCTTC.

DNA of the CDR3: TGCGCCAGACAGGGGGCTACGCCCCACAATCAGCCCCAGCATTTT. This translates into CARQGATPHNQPQHF. The J gene is TRBJ1-5, the V gene TRBV10-1; 9 bases line up with TRBD1. V trimming: 9 bases; J trimming: 3 bases; junction bases outside the gene matches: 9. Germline V gene sequence: CDR1 WNHNN, CDR2 SYGVQD (reference sequence). The CDR3 spans 15 residues.

This clone was found once. This CDR3 reads CASSFRQTGMDEQFF. DNA of the CDR3: TGCGCCAGCAGCTTTAGGCAGACGGGAATGGATGAGCAGTTCTTC. The chain combines TRBV5-1 with TRBJ2-1, with a tentative D call TRBD2 (5 bases). This CDR3 spans 15 amino acids. Trimming removed 2 bases from V and 8 bases from J, with 17 bases in between. Germline loops: CDR1 SGHRS, CDR2 YFSETQ.

This clone was observed once. The V and J genes are TRBV10-3 and TRBJ1-1; D is unresolved. V lost 6 bases to trimming and J lost 2 bases, with 7 bases between them. CDR3 length: 12 residues. Germline CDR1 is ENHRY and CDR2 is SYGVKD. CDR3 DNA: TGTGCCATCAGATCAGGTAACACTGAAGCTTTCTTT. It codes for CAIRSGNTEAFF.

This clone has only one observation. The chain links TRBV9 to TRBJ2-7; D not resolved. Trimming cost V 0 bases and J 7 bases, with 8 bases left between them. Germline CDR1 reads SGDLS; CDR2 reads YYNGEE. This CDR3 region has 12 residues. CDR3 loop: CASSVAFGEQYF. CDR3 coding DNA: TGTGCCAGCAGCGTAGCCTTCGGGGAGCAGTACTTC.

The chain links TRBV6-6 to TRBJ2-1, with 8 bases fitting TRBD1. Germline CDR1 MNHNY, CDR2 SVGAGI (reference sequence). V was pared by 0 bases and J by 7 bases, with 5 bases of the junction left unmatched. The CDR3 totals 15 residues. DNA for the CDR3: TGTGCCAGCAGTTACTCGGGACAGGAGGGGAATGAGCAGTTCTTC. Translation: CASSYSGQEGNEQFF.

This chain joins TRBV7-9 and TRBJ2-7; unclear D gene. The CDR3 runs to 12 residues. From germline, CDR1 is SEHNR and CDR2 FQNEAQ (reference sequence). V was clipped by 3 bases and J by 2 bases, with 5 bases between them. The CDR3 DNA reads TGTGCCAGCAGCTTCGGTGCCTACGAGCAGTACTTC. Translated: CASSFGAYEQYF.

CDR3 nucleotide sequence: TGCAGCGTGGCGAGGTCCGGGGGGTATGGCTACACCTTC. This translates into CSVARSGGYGYTF. The chain employs TRBV29-1 and TRBJ1-2; D is possibly TRBD1 (5 bases). The CDR3 has 13 residues. Trimming shortened V by 6 bases and J by 5 bases, and 16 bases separated the two germline ends. Germline CDR1 is SQVTM and CDR2 is ANQGSEA.

V is TRBV3-1 (or the pseudogene TRBV3-2) and J is TRBJ2-2; D remains ambiguous. The CDR3 runs 13 residues. Looked up from germline, CDR1 is LGHDT and CDR2 is YNNKEL (reference sequence). Trimming stripped 1 base from V and 5 bases from J, with 5 bases between. Here the CDR3 reads CASSQVLTGELFF. The CDR3 DNA follows: TGTGCCAGCAGCCAAGTACTAACCGGGGAGCTGTTTTTT.

The J gene is TRBJ2-3, the V gene TRBV18, with D possibly being TRBD2 (5 bases). V shed 5 bases and J shed 0 bases, with 12 bases lying between them. The CDR3 covers 15 residues. Germline CDR1 is KGHSH and CDR2 is LQKENI. The CDR3 DNA reads as TGTGCCAGCTCATCCGACGGACTCAGCACAGATACGCAGTATTTT. The encoded protein is CASSSDGLSTDTQYF.

The chain couples TRBV28 to TRBJ1-2, with 9 bases aligning to TRBD1. The V and J ends lost 5 bases and 7 bases, in that order; junction bases with no gene match: 8. The CDR3 is 14 amino acids. Germline V lookup: CDR1 MDHEN, CDR2 SYDVKM. The CDR3 DNA reads TGTGCCAGCAGTCGTCACGGGACAGGGCCTGGCTACACCTTC. The encoded protein is CASSRHGTGPGYTF.

The rearrangement links TRBV27 to TRBJ1-2; 7 nucleotides line up with TRBD1. Germline-derived CDR1 and CDR2 are MNHEY and SMNVEV (reference sequence). There are 14 residues in the CDR3. V was pared by 7 bases and J by 2 bases, with 7 bases of the junction left unmatched. The CDR3 nucleotides are TGTGCCAGCAAAACCGCGACAGGGAACTATGGCTACACCTTC. Residues: CASKTATGNYGYTF.

The V gene is TRBV7-3, the J gene TRBJ2-5, with a tentative D call TRBD2 (5 bases). Trimming shortened V by 5 bases and J by 5 bases, and 18 bases separated the two germline ends. Germline V gives CDR1 SGHTA, CDR2 FQGTGA. The CDR3 has 15 amino acids. CDR3 DNA sequence: TGTGCCAGCAGCCCTATAGACGGGGAGTGGGAGACCCAGTACTTC. The encoded protein is CASSPIDGEWETQYF.

The chain combines TRBV28 with TRBJ1-6; no clear D gene. Germline CDR1 reads MDHEN; CDR2 reads SYDVKM. Trimming stripped 7 bases from V and 8 bases from J, with 12 bases between. CDR3 length equals 13 residues. CDR3 residues: CASISGGYSPLHF. The CDR3 DNA reads TGTGCCAGCATATCCGGAGGGTATTCACCCCTCCACTTT.

The chain links TRBV10-3 to TRBJ1-2; TRBD1 agrees at 8 bases. The CDR3 covers 17 residues. Germline V lookup: CDR1 ENHRY, CDR2 SYGVKD. Losses at the gene ends were 2 bases for V and 3 bases for J; bases not matched to a gene: 11. DNA of the CDR3: TGTGCCATCAGTGAGAGGACAGGGCCTCTAAACTACTATGGCTACACCTTC. The encoded protein is CAISERTGPLNYYGYTF.

This chain uses TRBV11-2 with TRBJ2-6; a possible D gene is TRBD1 (6 bases). In germline, CDR1 is SGHAT, CDR2 FQNNGV. The CDR3 sequence is 17 residues long. Between the trimmed V and J ends, which lost 3 bases and 0 bases, there was a span of 12 bases. The CDR3 coding sequence is TGTGCCAGCAGCTTGGGGACAAGCCGCTCTGGGGCCAACGTCCTGACTTTC. It codes for CASSLGTSRSGANVLTF.

This clone came up once. The V gene is TRBV2, the J gene TRBJ2-5, with no clear D. The germline gives CDR1 SNHLY, CDR2 FYNNEI. Trimming left V 7 bases short and J 4 bases short, with 19 bases between. This CDR3 contains 15 residues. The CDR3 bases are TGTGCCAGCATGGTGGGCAGTGGGTTGGGAGAGACCCAGTACTTC. It yields the protein CASMVGSGLGETQYF.

This clone was counted between two and nine times. This chain links TRBV6-6 with TRBJ1-4, with 12 nucleotides matching TRBD1. V dropped 5 bases and J dropped 3; count of bases not matched to a gene: 7. Germline loops: CDR1 MNHNY, CDR2 SVGAGI (reference sequence). This CDR3 contains 17 residues. The CDR3 reads CASSPRGTGGPNEKLFF. The CDR3 region has the DNA TGTGCCAGCAGTCCCCGCGGGACAGGGGGCCCTAATGAAAAACTGTTTTTT.

This clone was counted a few times. V gene TRBV7-9 combines with J gene TRBJ2-5, with D perhaps matching TRBD2 (6 bases). The V and J ends lost 0 bases and 5 bases respectively, with 7 bases between them. In germline, CDR1 is SEHNR, CDR2 FQNEAQ (reference sequence). The CDR3 totals 13 residues. The CDR3 DNA is TGTGCCAGCAGCTTAGCCAGCGGGGAGACCCAGTACTTC. Protein: CASSLASGETQYF. The full variable domain, its missing parts supplied by reference TRBV7-9 and TRBJ2-5, is DTGVSQNPRHKITKRGQNVTFRCDPISEHNRLYWYRQTLGQGPEFLTYFQNEAQLEKSRLLSDRFSAERPKGSFSTLEIQRTEQGDSAMYLCASSLASGETQYFGPGTRLLVL.

This clone has just a few counts. The chain joins TRBV6-1 to TRBJ1-1; D is unclear. V lost 1 base, J lost 6 bases, and 6 bases lay in between. The CDR3 runs to 12 residues. Germline-derived CDR1 and CDR2 are MNHNS and SASEGT. As DNA, the CDR3 is TGTGCCAGCAGTGAAGATAGCGCTGAAGCTTTCTTT. Translated, it gives CASSEDSAEAFF.

This clone came up a few times. This sequence joins TRBV27 and TRBJ2-7; possibly TRBD2 for D (5 bases). This CDR3 has 13 residues. The V end was cut by 2 bases, the J end by 4 bases, with 9 bases between. Germline CDR1 MNHEY, CDR2 SMNVEV (reference sequence). Here the CDR3 reads CASSLRETYEQYF. CDR3 coding DNA: TGTGCCAGCAGTTTACGGGAAACATACGAGCAGTACTTC.

The V gene is TRBV7-3, the J gene TRBJ2-5; possibly TRBD2 for D (5 bases). The germline V and J ends were trimmed by 1 base and 1 base, with 10 bases remaining between them. Germline V gives CDR1 SGHTA, CDR2 FQGTGA. There are 15 residues in the CDR3. CDR3 nucleotide sequence: TGTGCCAGCAGCTTAATTCCTAGCCTCCAAGAGACCCAGTACTTC. It is translated as CASSLIPSLQETQYF.

V is TRBV6-5 and J is TRBJ2-3; TRBD2 matches 8 bases. Trimming removed 6 bases from V and 5 bases from J; junction bases left unmatched: 7. Germline V gene data show CDR1 as MNHEY and CDR2 as SVGAGI. The CDR3 length is 14 residues. The CDR3 reads CASSLGLALDTQYF. The DNA of the CDR3 is TGTGCCAGCAGCCTTGGACTAGCTTTAGATACGCAGTATTTT.

The rearrangement uses TRBV28 and TRBJ1-4; D is possibly TRBD1 (5 bases). The CDR3 consists of 13 residues. Germline values: CDR1 MDHEN, CDR2 SYDVKM. The ends were cut back, 7 bases at V and 5 bases at J, with 11 bases in the middle. Here the CDR3 reads CASTSGINEKLFF. The CDR3 DNA reads TGTGCCAGCACGTCAGGGATCAATGAAAAACTGTTTTTT.

A single count supports this clone. The chain combines TRBV23-1 with TRBJ1-5; D gene ambiguous. TRBV23-1 is an ORF; its function is uncertain. The CDR3 is made up of 20 amino acids. The ends were cut back, 10 bases at V and 1 base at J, with 32 bases in the middle. CDR3 amino acids: CATNRHHKGGLVLSNQPQHF. CDR3 coding DNA: TGCGCCACCAATCGCCACCATAAGGGAGGTTTAGTGTTAAGCAATCAGCCCCAGCATTTT.